The next 19 T cell receptor beta chains were all read from a single sample in a study of regulatory T cells in long-lasting Graves disease. Noted time point: newly diagnosed GD, antithyroid drugs for less than 3 months. With RNA extracted from PBMCs as input, the TCR library was made. The TCR beta library used iRepertoire HTBI primers with Arm-PCR amplification of CDR3. TCRdb re-analysed the multiplex PCR reads in MiXCR, keeping a single row per CDR3 protein. The sample has roughly 380,000 distinct CDR3 sequences; roughly 17% are singletons. These data are also associated with another study on T cells in Graves' hyperthyroidism and ophthalmopathy.

The sample consisted of peripheral blood mononuclear cells (PBMCs), taken at new diagnosis, from a patient treated with antithyroid drugs. These receptor sequences come from a man aged 35 to 55 with Graves disease.

A few counts support this clonotype. Written as DNA, the CDR3 is TGTGCCAGCAGCCACCCGATACAGGGGGCGACCGAGCAGTACTTC. This gives the protein CASSHPIQGATEQYF. The chain combines TRBV14 with TRBJ2-7; 9 bases are a match to TRBD1. The CDR3 runs to 15 residues. Germline CDR1 is SGHDN and CDR2 is FVKESK. V shed 3 bases and J 6 bases; nucleotides not matched to a gene: 9.

This sequence joins TRBV20-1 and TRBJ2-7; TRBD1 matches 9 bases. The CDR3 is 13 amino acids. The junction had 4 bases not matched to a gene; V was cut back by 6 bases and J by 1 base. Germline-derived CDR1 and CDR2 are DFQATT and SNEGSKA (reference sequence). The CDR3 nucleotides read TGCAGTGCCGAGGGACAGGGATCCTACGAGCAGTACTTC. Translation gives CSAEGQGSYEQYF.

Note on this clonotype: A read error may explain this, as a much larger clone is one base away. This chain links TRBV11-2 with TRBJ2-1, with D possibly TRBD2 on 6 matching bases. CDR3 length: 15 residues. Germline V gives CDR1 SGHAT, CDR2 FQNNGV. Trimming cost V 8 bases and J 2 bases, with 16 bases left between them. The CDR3 DNA reads as TGTGCCAGCGGTGTACTTAGCGGTCCCTACAATGAGCAGTTCTTC. It specifies CASGVLSGPYNEQFF.

This clonotype was found many times. The chain recombines TRBV2 with TRBJ2-1; no clear D. Trimming shortened V by 6 bases and J by 6 bases, and 9 bases separated the two germline ends. Germline V lookup: CDR1 SNHLY, CDR2 FYNNEI. The CDR3 spans 12 residues. CDR3 amino acids: CASRVEFNEQFF. The CDR3 nucleotides read TGTGCCAGCAGAGTAGAATTCAATGAGCAGTTCTTC.

About this clonotype: One base away lies a much larger clone, so this may be a sequencing read error. The genes are TRBV9 and TRBJ2-1; D possibly corresponds to TRBD1 (5 bases). V gave up 4 bases and J gave up 11 bases, with 19 bases separating them. The CDR3 contains 14 residues. Germline V lookup: CDR1 SGDLS, CDR2 YYNGEE. CDR3 DNA: TGTGCCAGCAGCATGGGGCCCTCCCGTAATAAGCAGTTCTTC. Translating it yields CASSMGPSRNKQFF.

This clonotype has a handful of counts. In DNA form, the CDR3 reads TGTGCCAGCAGTTACTCGCAGACGAACACCGGGGAGCTGTTTTTT. It yields the protein CASSYSQTNTGELFF. The chain recombines TRBV6-5 with TRBJ2-2; no reliable D call. Trimming removed 0 bases at V and 0 bases at J, with 5 bases between. CDR1 and CDR2 from the germline V gene are MNHEY and SVGAGI. This CDR3 region has 15 residues.

This clonotype was seen repeatedly, ten times or more. V usage is TRBV20-1 and J usage is TRBJ2-2; TRBD2 aligns across 14 bases. Losses at the gene ends were 5 bases for V and 6 bases for J; bases not matched to a gene: 11. Per the germline V gene, CDR1 is DFQATT and CDR2 is SNEGSKA (reference sequence). The CDR3 sequence is 17 residues long. CDR3 loop: CSAPNPTSGGVAGELFF. The CDR3 DNA is TGCAGTGCTCCTAACCCGACTAGCGGGGGGGTGGCCGGGGAGCTGTTTTTT.

This clonotype appeared a few times. V and J are TRBV4-1 and TRBJ2-7; D uncertain. CDR3 length: 16 residues. From germline, CDR1 is MGHRA and CDR2 YSYEKL. V gave up 0 bases and J gave up 1 base, with 13 bases separating them. The CDR3 spells CASSQDRDEASYEQYF. The CDR3 coding sequence is TGCGCCAGCAGCCAAGATAGGGATGAGGCTTCCTACGAGCAGTACTTC.

This clonotype has a handful of counts. J is TRBJ2-1 and V is TRBV6-1, with a possible D match to TRBD2 (7 bases). Germline lookup yields CDR1 MNHNS and CDR2 SASEGT. This CDR3 has 13 amino acids. V was clipped by 4 bases and J by 13 bases, with 17 bases between them. In DNA, the CDR3 is TGTGCCAGCAGTGGGGGGGGCGGAGAGACCCAGTTCTTC. Its protein is CASSGGGGETQFF.

This clonotype has at least ten counts. The chain combines TRBV6-1 with TRBJ2-3; D may be TRBD2 (5 bases). The germline gives CDR1 MNHNS, CDR2 SASEGT. V was shortened by 8 bases and J by 9 bases, with 18 bases between the two germline ends. The CDR3 is 13 amino acids. The CDR3 loop reads CASFSQLGSTQYF. DNA of the CDR3: TGTGCCAGCTTCTCGCAACTAGGGTCCACGCAGTATTTT.

This clonotype was seen a few times. A much larger clonotype is one base distant, so this may be a read error. V is TRBV28 and J is TRBJ2-2; D may match TRBD1 or TRBD2 (5 bases each). Germline V gene sequence: CDR1 MDHEN, CDR2 SYDVKM. The CDR3 consists of 16 residues. Trimming stripped 4 bases from V and 1 base from J, with 13 bases between. This CDR3 is CASSSSGAGNTGELFF. The CDR3 DNA reads TGTGCCAGCAGTTCCTCCGGGGCAGGGAACACCGGGGAGCTGTTTTTT. The complete variable domain, with remaining parts taken from reference TRBV28 and TRBJ2-2, reads DVKVTQSSRYLVKRTGEKVFLECVQDMDHENMFWYRQDPGLGLRLIYFSYDVKMKEKGDIPEGYSVSREKKERFSLILESASTNQTSMYLCASSSSGAGNTGELFFGEGSRLTVL.

The V call is TRBV30, the J call TRBJ2-1, with D possibly TRBD2 on 5 matching bases. Germline CDR1 GTSNPN, CDR2 SVGIG (reference sequence). V lost 7 bases and J lost 0, with 13 bases in between. The CDR3 totals 14 residues. The CDR3, as DNA: TGTGCCTCCCAACTAGTACGCTCCTACAATGAGCAGTTCTTC. Its translation is CASQLVRSYNEQFF.

This rearrangement joins TRBV19 to TRBJ2-7; D tentatively fits TRBD1 or TRBD2 (5 bases each). The CDR3 spans 15 residues. The germline V gene has CDR1 LNHDA and CDR2 SQIVND (reference sequence). Between the trimmed V and J ends, which lost 6 bases and 5 bases, there was a span of 20 bases. The CDR3 is CASSPGTFPGHEQYF. The CDR3 DNA sequence: TGTGCCAGTAGCCCCGGGACCTTTCCGGGCCACGAGCAGTACTTC.

The chain recombines TRBV3-1 with TRBJ2-3; D might be TRBD2 (5 bases). Germline lookup yields CDR1 LGHDT and CDR2 YNNKEL (reference sequence). The CDR3 length is 14 residues. V lost 1 base to trimming and J lost 6 bases, with 11 bases between them. In nucleotides, the CDR3 is TGTGCCAGCAGCCAAGGTACGGGGATTGATACGCAGTATTTT. Amino acid sequence: CASSQGTGIDTQYF.

In regard to this clonotype: A far larger clone is only one base removed, so a read error is likely. The chain couples TRBV6-5 to TRBJ2-1; the D is unclear. Deletions cut 0 bases from V and 15 bases from J, with 21 bases between. Germline-derived CDR1 and CDR2 are MNHEY and SVGAGI. The CDR3 spans 15 residues. The CDR3 protein is CASSYSIAVGKHWFF. For the CDR3, the DNA is TGTGCCAGCAGTTACTCGATAGCTGTGGGCAAGCACTGGTTCTTC.

This clonotype was found many times. The rearrangement uses TRBV28 and TRBJ2-5; D may match TRBD1 or TRBD2 (6 bases each). This CDR3 region has 15 residues. Trimming took 5 bases from V and 4 from J, leaving 17 bases between them. Germline lookup yields CDR1 MDHEN and CDR2 SYDVKM. The CDR3 reads CASSTRMGGRETQYF. CDR3 in DNA: TGTGCCAGCAGTACACGTATGGGGGGCAGAGAGACCCAGTACTTC. The full variable domain, its missing parts supplied by reference TRBV28 and TRBJ2-5, is DVKVTQSSRYLVKRTGEKVFLECVQDMDHENMFWYRQDPGLGLRLIYFSYDVKMKEKGDIPEGYSVSREKKERFSLILESASTNQTSMYLCASSTRMGGRETQYFGPGTRLLVL.

This clonotype was picked up many times. The chain recombines TRBV30 with TRBJ2-1, with a tentative D call TRBD1 (6 bases). Germline V CDR1 and CDR2: GTSNPN, SVGIG (reference sequence). Trimming shortened V by 1 base and J by 1 base, and 11 bases separated the two germline ends. The CDR3 length is 15 residues. CDR3 DNA: TGTGCCTGGAGTGGTTTCAGGGGTTCCTACAATGAGCAGTTCTTC. The encoded protein is CAWSGFRGSYNEQFF.

This clonotype was seen repeatedly, ten times or more. The chain combines TRBV3-1 with TRBJ2-1; D not certain. TRBJ2-5 matches the DNA end more closely, so the J call is doubtful. Germline lookup yields CDR1 LGHDT and CDR2 YNNKEL (reference sequence). The CDR3 is made up of 13 amino acids. CDR3 DNA: TGTGCCAGCAGCCAACGGGCGTCGGAGACCCAGTACTTC. It specifies CASSQRASETQYF.

This clonotype was recorded at least ten times. The V call is TRBV7-2, the J call TRBJ2-7; 7 bases align to TRBD1. The germline gives CDR1 SGHTA, CDR2 FQGNSA. The CDR3 extends over 13 amino acids. V lost 7 bases to trimming and J lost 2 bases; unmatched junction nucleotides: 5. CDR3 DNA sequence: TGTGCCAGCACGGACAGGACCACCTACGAGCAGTACTTC. Protein product: CASTDRTTYEQYF.